The present T cell receptor (beta chain) was sequenced within a study of tumor-infiltrating lymphocytes in primary liver carcinoma. Study-level background: The number of productive TCRbeta reads per sample ranged from roughly 3.5 to 8 million and was similar across tissue types.

Study findings and constraints: Tumors had a significantly higher top-250-clone fraction than blood (p = 0.039). Only about 7-24% of top clones occurred in every one of the five tumor regions.

Total RNA amounting to roughly 450 ng was the source from which TCR beta cDNA was made with a constant-region primer. Libraries for TCR beta were built through three nested multiplex PCR rounds, which together made up a slightly modified ARM-PCR procedure. With TRBV1-TRBV30 forward primers and a C-beta reverse primer, the first two PCR rounds were run for approximately 10 cycles each. TCRdb called the multiplex PCR reads again in MiXCR, with one record for every CDR3 protein. The sample records about 30,000 distinct CDR3 sequences, roughly 78% being singletons. It was from approximately 20-30 mg of unsorted bulk tissue that RNA and DNA were co-extracted. The ends were cut back, 8 bases at V and 8 bases at J, with 19 bases in the middle. The CDR3 extends over 14 amino acids. In germline, CDR1 is ENHRY, CDR2 SYGVKD. As for this clonotype: The antigen remains undetermined. Because the CDR3 is missing its conserved closing phenylalanine or tryptophan, this is likely a read error.

This TCR derives from a woman younger than 45 with primary liver carcinoma and hepatitis B virus infection. Specimen: liver tumor tissue from sampling region 3. Subset of the sample: tumor region T3, left-lateral pole. This sequence joins TRBV10-3 and TRBJ2-1; D gene unclear. The CDR3 region has the DNA TGTGCCATCTGTCCCGCGGCGACCCGGGATGAGCAGTTCTTA. Amino acids: CAICPAATRDEQFL.